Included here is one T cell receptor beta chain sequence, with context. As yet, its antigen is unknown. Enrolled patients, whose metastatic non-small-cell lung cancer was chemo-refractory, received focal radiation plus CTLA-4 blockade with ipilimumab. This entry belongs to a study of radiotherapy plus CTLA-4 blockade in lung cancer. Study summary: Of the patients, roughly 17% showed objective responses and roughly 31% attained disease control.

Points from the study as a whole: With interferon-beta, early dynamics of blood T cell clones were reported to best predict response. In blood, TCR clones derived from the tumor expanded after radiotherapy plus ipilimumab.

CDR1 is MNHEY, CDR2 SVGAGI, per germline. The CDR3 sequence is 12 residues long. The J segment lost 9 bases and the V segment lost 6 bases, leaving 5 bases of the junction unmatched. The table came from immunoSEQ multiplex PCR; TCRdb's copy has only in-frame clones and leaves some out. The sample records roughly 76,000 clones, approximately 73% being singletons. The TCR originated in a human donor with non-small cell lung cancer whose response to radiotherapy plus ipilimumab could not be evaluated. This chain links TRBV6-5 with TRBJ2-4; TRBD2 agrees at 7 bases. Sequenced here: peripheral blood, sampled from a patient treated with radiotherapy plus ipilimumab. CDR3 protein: CASRGLDPIQYF. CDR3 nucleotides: TGTGCCAGCAGAGGACTAGATCCCATTCAGTACTTC.